The 29 T cell receptor beta chains below were found in one sample sequenced in a study of Graves' ophthalmopathy and Graves' hyperthyroidism. RNA transcripts were the template, and TCR beta CDR3 regions were amplified from them. Scientists carried out first-round RT-PCR using HTBI primers and then a second-round multiplex PCR. From the multiplex PCR reads, TCRdb called clonotypes with MiXCR, one entry per CDR3 protein. The sample lists some 410,000 distinct CDR3 sequences; around 21% were seen once. The sequencing input was peripheral blood. These receptors originate from a woman younger than 35 with stable Graves' hyperthyroidism.

On this clonotype itself: A much larger clone is a single base away; this may be a read error. V usage is TRBV10-3 and J usage is TRBJ1-1, with TRBD1 matching 10 bases. Germline-derived CDR1 and CDR2 are ENHRY and SYGVKD. The junction had 9 bases not matched to a gene; V was cut back by 11 bases and J by 6 bases. The CDR3 runs to 13 residues. CDR3 coding DNA: TGTGCCGGCCAGCGGGACAGGGGCTCTGAAGCTTTCTTT. Its protein is CAGQRDRGSEAFF.

This clonotype was found many times. The V and J genes are TRBV2 and TRBJ2-7; D call uncertain. Trimming removed 7 bases at V and 1 base at J, with 11 bases between. The length of the CDR3 is 13 residues. Germline loops: CDR1 SNHLY, CDR2 FYNNEI. The CDR3 region has the DNA TGTGCCAGCACCGATAAGGGTTCCTACGAGCAGTACTTC. Protein product: CASTDKGSYEQYF.

This chain uses TRBV30 with TRBJ1-1; TRBD1 matches 9 bases. Germline CDR1 is GTSNPN and CDR2 is SVGIG (reference sequence). J gave up 2 bases and V 5 bases, and 6 bases lay outside the gene matches. This CDR3 has 14 amino acids. The CDR3 region is CAWLRDRANTEAFF. CDR3 bases: TGTGCCTGGCTCCGGGACAGGGCTAACACTGAAGCTTTCTTT.

There are many counts of this clonotype. The chain carries TRBV5-1 and TRBJ1-2; the match to TRBD1 covers 9 bases. The germline gives CDR1 SGHRS, CDR2 YFSETQ. Unmatched junction bases numbered 12, after V lost 4 bases and J lost 2 bases. The CDR3 runs to 17 residues. The CDR3 reads CASSHETRDRANYGYTF. CDR3 DNA sequence: TGCGCCAGCAGCCACGAGACCCGGGACAGGGCGAACTATGGCTACACCTTC.

In the case of this clonotype: At one of its ends the junction is not consistent with the germline gene, which may arise from a read error. The chain links TRBV11-2 to TRBJ2-4; D is undetermined. This CDR3 spans 14 amino acids. The germline V gene encodes CDR1 SGHAT and CDR2 FQNNGV. For the CDR3, the DNA is TGTGCCAGCAGGCCCTCATTAGCCAAAAACATCCAGTACTTC. It encodes CASRPSLAKNIQYF.

This clonotype was detected ten times or more. The chain uses TRBV12-3 or TRBV12-4 and TRBJ1-5, with TRBD1 as a possible D gene (5 bases). Trimming left V 2 bases short and J 4 bases short, with 12 bases between. The CDR3 is made up of 15 amino acids. The CDR3 loop reads CASSLSGGDNQPQHF. CDR3 bases: TGTGCCAGCAGTTTATCTGGAGGGGATAATCAGCCCCAGCATTTT.

This clonotype has a count of ten or more. V is TRBV4-1 and J is TRBJ1-1; possibly TRBD1 for D (5 bases). The CDR3 extends over 15 amino acids. The germline CDR1 and CDR2 sequences are MGHRA and YSYEKL. V shed 1 base and J shed 1 base, with 10 bases lying between them. Here the CDR3 DNA reads TGCGCCAGCAGCCAAGCAGCCACAGGGAACACTGAAGCTTTCTTT. The encoded protein is CASSQAATGNTEAFF.

This clonotype appeared many times. The chain combines TRBV12-3 or TRBV12-4 with TRBJ2-5; D might be TRBD2 (7 bases). The CDR3 extends over 15 amino acids. V was shortened by 3 bases and J by 2 bases, with 13 bases between the two germline ends. CDR3 sequence reads: CASSFRGGGQETQYF. CDR3 bases: TGTGCCAGCAGTTTTAGGGGGGGAGGTCAAGAGACCCAGTACTTC.

Ten or more counts support this clonotype. The chain uses TRBV4-1 and TRBJ1-2; TRBD1 aligns across 7 bases. Germline assignment: CDR1 MGHRA and CDR2 YSYEKL. This CDR3 has 13 amino acids. The ends lost 3 bases at V and 10 bases at J; junction bases unmatched: 8. For the CDR3, the DNA is TGCGCCAGCAGCCACCCACGCAGGGGGAACTACACCTTC. Translating it yields CASSHPRRGNYTF.

This clonotype was detected ten times or more. The chain couples TRBV30 to TRBJ1-5; no firm D call. Trimming took 1 base from V and 0 from J, leaving 13 bases between them. Germline CDR1 reads GTSNPN; CDR2 reads SVGIG (reference sequence). The CDR3 covers 16 residues. This CDR3 is CAWSGRIPYSNQPQHF. DNA for the CDR3: TGTGCCTGGAGTGGCCGGATTCCTTATAGCAATCAGCCCCAGCATTTT.

This clonotype has just a few counts. V is TRBV4-3 and J is TRBJ2-5, with a weak D call TRBD1 (5 bases). From germline, CDR1 is LGHNA and CDR2 YSLEER. The CDR3 length is 15 residues. V lost 4 bases and J lost 5, with 17 bases in between. The CDR3 spells CASSPRLGRAETQYF. The CDR3 nucleotides are TGCGCCAGCAGCCCGAGACTGGGGCGTGCGGAGACCCAGTACTTC.

This clonotype was observed a few times. CDR3 bases: TGTGCCAGCTCACCACTCGGACAGGTGGGACATGGCTACACCTTC. It specifies CASSPLGQVGHGYTF. This sequence joins TRBV18 and TRBJ1-2, with TRBD1 matching over 7 bases. Germline-derived CDR1 and CDR2 are KGHSH and LQKENI. Unmatched junction bases numbered 8, after V lost 1 base and J lost 6 bases. The CDR3 runs 15 residues.

This clonotype was seen many times. The rearrangement links TRBV12-3 or TRBV12-4 to TRBJ2-5, with TRBD2 identical over 8 bases. V lost 6 bases to trimming and J lost 1 base; unmatched junction nucleotides: 7. The CDR3 is 15 amino acids. For the CDR3, the DNA is TGTGCCAGCAGCCCGGGACTAGGGATCCAAGAGACCCAGTACTTC. Its protein product is CASSPGLGIQETQYF.

This clonotype has at least ten counts. V gene TRBV20-1 combines with J gene TRBJ2-7; D may correspond to TRBD1 or TRBD2 (5 bases each). The V and J ends lost 2 bases and 0 bases respectively, with 17 bases between them. The CDR3 has 16 amino acids. Germline V CDR1 and CDR2: DFQATT, SNEGSKA (reference sequence). CDR3 sequence reads: CSARSSPGPHSYEQYF. CDR3 coding DNA: TGCAGTGCTAGATCTTCCCCGGGACCCCACTCCTACGAGCAGTACTTC.

This clonotype was picked up many times. V gene TRBV27 combines with J gene TRBJ1-5; no clear D. V was cut by 4 bases and J by 3 bases, with 10 bases left in between. This CDR3 is built from 14 residues. In germline, CDR1 is MNHEY, CDR2 SMNVEV (reference sequence). The CDR3 coding sequence is TGTGCCAGCAGTTCCAACAGTTTCAATCAGCCCCAGCATTTT. It codes for CASSSNSFNQPQHF.

This clonotype was found a few times. The rearrangement uses TRBV29-1 and TRBJ1-5, with D uncertain. Trimming removed 4 bases at V and 2 bases at J, with 9 bases between. This CDR3 spans 13 amino acids. Germline-derived CDR1 and CDR2 are SQVTM and ANQGSEA. The CDR3 reads CSVGDGGNQPQHF. The CDR3 coding sequence is TGCAGCGTTGGGGATGGAGGCAATCAGCCCCAGCATTTT. Full variable domain (remainder filled in from reference TRBV29-1 and TRBJ1-5): SAVISQKPSRDICQRGTSLTIQCQVDSQVTMMFWYRQQPGQSLTLIATANQGSEATYESGFVIDKFPISRPNLTFSTLTVSNMSPEDSSIYLCSVGDGGNQPQHFGDGTRLSIL.

This rearrangement joins TRBV2 to TRBJ2-5; D might be TRBD2 (6 bases). This CDR3 is built from 15 residues. Germline CDR1 SNHLY, CDR2 FYNNEI. The V and J ends lost 8 bases and 5 bases respectively, with 21 bases between them. In DNA form, the CDR3 reads TGTGCCAGCGCCCAAGCGTGGCGGGCGGGGGAGACCCAGTACTTC. Its protein is CASAQAWRAGETQYF.

This clonotype was seen many times. The chain links TRBV20-1 to TRBJ2-7; D possibly corresponds to TRBD2 (5 bases). Germline assignment: CDR1 DFQATT and CDR2 SNEGSKA (reference sequence). V was trimmed by 2 bases and J by 5 bases, leaving 13 bases between them. This CDR3 has 13 residues. CDR3 sequence reads: CSARSGSVHEQYF. CDR3 in DNA: TGCAGTGCTAGAAGTGGGAGCGTCCACGAGCAGTACTTC.

This chain joins TRBV18 and TRBJ2-7, with TRBD2 as a possible D gene (5 bases). CDR3 size: 16 residues. Between the trimmed V and J ends, which lost 3 bases and 0 bases, there was a span of 15 bases. In germline, CDR1 is KGHSH, CDR2 LQKENI. The CDR3, as DNA: TGTGCCAGCTCACCGCGGGTAGGCGAGAGCTCCTACGAGCAGTACTTC. Its translation: CASSPRVGESSYEQYF.

This clonotype showed up many times. CDR3 amino acids: CASSLVDQETQYF. In nucleotides, the CDR3 is TGTGCCAGCAGTTTGGTCGACCAAGAGACCCAGTACTTC. The rearrangement joins TRBV12-3 or TRBV12-4 to TRBJ2-5; D ambiguous. There are 13 residues in the CDR3. V was trimmed by 3 bases and J by 0 bases, leaving 5 bases between them.

This clonotype was recorded many times. V and J are TRBV7-9 and TRBJ1-2; D uncertain. Germline CDR1 and CDR2: SEHNR and FQNEAQ (reference sequence). This CDR3 is 16 amino acids long. V shed 4 bases and J shed 4 bases, with 19 bases lying between them. In nucleotides, the CDR3 is TGTGCCAGCAGCTCCCCGGAGAGCCTCACCTCCTATGGCTACACCTTC. Translating it yields CASSSPESLTSYGYTF.

This clonotype was found many times. The V and J genes are TRBV7-8 and TRBJ2-7; either TRBD1 or TRBD2 may supply D (5 bases each). The germline gives CDR1 SGHVS, CDR2 FQNEAQ. The CDR3 runs to 15 residues. The germline V and J ends were trimmed by 6 bases and 0 bases, with 15 bases remaining between them. The CDR3 nucleotides are TGTGCCAGCAGGCTGGGGGTCGAGCGCTCCTACGAGCAGTACTTC. This translates into CASRLGVERSYEQYF.

The sample holds many counts of this clonotype. The chain couples TRBV6-2 or TRBV6-3 to TRBJ2-7, with 7 bases identical to TRBD1. Germline CDR1 MNHEY, CDR2 SVGEGT. With V trimmed by 0 bases and J by 2 bases, 10 bases remained unmatched. The CDR3 spans 17 residues. Here the CDR3 reads CASSYSISRQGAYEQYF. CDR3 in DNA: TGTGCCAGCAGTTACTCGATCTCTCGACAGGGAGCCTACGAGCAGTACTTC.

This clonotype was seen repeatedly, ten times or more. J is TRBJ2-7 and V is TRBV28; TRBD2 matches at 9 bases. This CDR3 contains 15 residues. V shed 4 bases and J 5 bases; nucleotides not matched to a gene: 9. The germline CDR1 and CDR2 sequences are MDHEN and SYDVKM. Here the CDR3 DNA reads TGTGCCAGCAGTTCCATGGCGGGGGGGATGAACGAGCAGTACTTC. Its protein product is CASSSMAGGMNEQYF.

At least ten counts were recorded for this clonotype. The chain links TRBV5-1 to TRBJ1-3, with D perhaps TRBD1 (6 bases). CDR3 length: 14 residues. The V gene's germline CDR1 is SGHRS and CDR2 YFSETQ. Trimming cost V 4 bases and J 4 bases, with 12 bases left between them. CDR3 loop: CASSLGHVGNTIYF. CDR3 DNA sequence: TGCGCCAGCAGCCTGGGACATGTCGGAAACACCATATATTTT.

V usage is TRBV6-1 and J usage is TRBJ1-5, with no clear D. Looked up from germline, CDR1 is MNHNS and CDR2 is SASEGT. V lost 3 bases, J lost 11 bases, and 8 bases lay in between. This CDR3 spans 11 amino acids. The CDR3 DNA is TGTGCCAGCAGTGACGGAAGGGCCCAGCATTTT. Encoded protein: CASSDGRAQHF.

This clonotype was picked up many times. The J gene is TRBJ1-1, the V gene TRBV13, with 7 nucleotides matching TRBD1. The CDR3 sequence is 15 residues long. V was pared by 4 bases and J by 6 bases, with 11 bases of the junction left unmatched. The germline V gene encodes CDR1 PRHDT and CDR2 FYEKMQ (reference sequence). The CDR3: CASSWGPGQTSEAFF. CDR3 coding DNA: TGTGCCAGCAGCTGGGGGCCGGGACAGACTTCTGAAGCTTTCTTT.

At least ten counts were recorded for this clonotype. The chain combines TRBV30 with TRBJ1-2; D is unclear. This CDR3 has 16 amino acids. V lost 3 bases to trimming and J lost 6 bases, with 23 bases between them. Germline V lookup: CDR1 GTSNPN, CDR2 SVGIG (reference sequence). CDR3 sequence: CAWRRFGRSPADGYTF. CDR3 sequence (DNA): TGTGCCTGGAGAAGGTTCGGACGGAGTCCGGCTGATGGCTACACCTTC.

This clonotype was detected many times. The chain uses TRBV20-1 and TRBJ2-4; tentatively, D is TRBD1 (5 bases). CDR1 and CDR2 (germline): DFQATT, SNEGSKA (reference sequence). The CDR3 spans 16 residues. The ends were cut back, 5 bases at V and 0 bases at J, with 17 bases in the middle. CDR3 amino acids: CSAHTPRQIAKNIQYF. In nucleotides, the CDR3 is TGCAGTGCTCACACCCCGCGACAGATAGCCAAAAACATTCAGTACTTC.